This T cell receptor beta chain originates from a study of OX40 agonist ivuxolimab in advanced cancers. CDR3 size: 14 residues. Per germline, CDR1 MGHRA and CDR2 YSYEKL. V was clipped by 1 base and J by 1 base, with 5 bases between them. With respect to this clone: Its antigen is currently unknown.

Points from the study as a whole: Dose levels from 0.1 to 3.0 mg/kg saw CD4+ and CD8+ blood T cells expand clonally by week 6.

TCRdb keeps only in-frame clones here, not all; method: immunoSEQ multiplex PCR. The sample shows 65,000 to 85,000 clones, about nine tenths of them seen only once. The material sequenced was CD4+ or CD8+ T cells sorted from blood, taken in a trial of the OX40 agonist ivuxolimab. V usage is TRBV4-1 and J usage is TRBJ2-1; D is unclear. The clonotype originates from an adult with an advanced solid tumor such as melanoma, head and neck, liver or kidney cancer. As DNA, the CDR3 is TGCGCCAGCAGCCAAGTGAGGTCCTACAATGAGCAGTTCTTC. Its translation: CASSQVRSYNEQFF.